These 9 T cell receptor beta chains were all obtained from the same sample, sequenced in a study of post-analysis software for immune sequencing data. Sequencing libraries made from TCR beta cDNA carried unique molecular identifiers. TCRdb processed the PCR reads anew with MiXCR; each CDR3 protein has one entry. The top ten clones hold 1.7% of a sample with 450,000 to 650,000 distinct CDR3 sequences, roughly 45% of them seen once. The antigens of these receptors remain unknown. General study points: Among five TRBV segments more frequent in patients than controls were TRBV5-6, TRBV5-1 and TRBV20-1.

The sequencing input was blood. These receptors all stem from a girl aged 5 to 17 with multiple sclerosis.

This clonotype occurred a few times. The CDR3 bases are TGTGCCAGCAGGGGGGACCGAGTCGTTGGTGGGGCCAACGTCCTGACTTTC. Amino acids: CASRGDRVVGGANVLTF. This chain uses TRBV7-8 with TRBJ2-6; TRBD1 or TRBD2 may be the D gene (5 bases each). V shed 6 bases and J shed 3 bases, with 18 bases lying between them. CDR1 and CDR2 (germline): SGHVS, FQNEAQ. The CDR3 loop spans 17 amino acids.

The chain carries TRBV5-1 and TRBJ2-5; 10 bases map to TRBD1. Germline loops: CDR1 SGHRS, CDR2 YFSETQ. This CDR3 has 16 residues. V shed 1 base, J shed 4 bases, and the junction held 7 bases outside the gene matches. CDR3: CASSLPTGGNRETQYF. Written as DNA, the CDR3 is TGCGCCAGCAGCTTGCCGACAGGGGGCAACCGAGAGACCCAGTACTTC.

The rearrangement links TRBV6-5 to TRBJ1-2; D perhaps matches TRBD1 (5 bases). The CDR3 consists of 15 residues. Trimming shortened V by 0 bases and J by 4 bases, and 12 bases separated the two germline ends. The germline V gene encodes CDR1 MNHEY and CDR2 SVGAGI. CDR3 DNA: TGTGCCAGCAGTTACTCGATTTGGGGCGCCTATGGCTACACCTTC. Its protein product is CASSYSIWGAYGYTF.

The chain couples TRBV7-3 to TRBJ2-1, with D possibly matching TRBD2 (5 bases). This CDR3 contains 13 residues. Germline CDR1 and CDR2: SGHTA and FQGTGA. V gave up 1 base and J gave up 9 bases, with 10 bases separating them. CDR3 sequence (DNA): TGTGCCAGCAGCTTAAACGTCCGGGGTGAGCAGTTCTTC. Amino acid sequence: CASSLNVRGEQFF.

This clonotype has only a few counts. CDR3 bases: TGTGCCAGCAGCTTGATCAGGGGCGAGACTGAAGCTTTCTTT. This encodes CASSLIRGETEAFF. The chain couples TRBV5-5 to TRBJ1-1; a possible D gene is TRBD1 (6 bases). Trimming removed 1 base at V and 5 bases at J, with 12 bases between. The CDR3 consists of 14 residues. Germline CDR1 reads SGHKS; CDR2 reads YYEKEE (reference sequence).

This clonotype has more than one count but fewer than ten. The rearrangement uses TRBV5-1 and TRBJ2-5, with TRBD1 identical over 10 bases. Per germline, CDR1 SGHRS and CDR2 YFSETQ. Unmatched junction bases numbered 6, after V lost 3 bases and J lost 4 bases. The CDR3 length is 15 residues. CDR3 in amino acids: CASSYARTGGETQYF. For the CDR3, the DNA is TGCGCCAGCAGCTATGCTCGGACAGGGGGAGAGACCCAGTACTTC. The whole variable domain, remainder taken from reference TRBV5-1 and TRBJ2-5, is KAGVTQTPRYLIKTRGQQVTLSCSPISGHRSVSWYQQTPGQGLQFLFEYFSETQRNKGNFPGRFSGRQFSNSRSEMNVSTLELGDSALYLCASSYARTGGETQYFGPGTRLLVL.

This clonotype was detected only once. The chain is built from TRBV12-3 or TRBV12-4 and TRBJ1-2; 9 nucleotides line up with TRBD1. CDR3 length equals 17 residues. With V trimmed by 4 bases and J by 5 bases, 14 bases remained unmatched. The CDR3 sequence: CASSSAGQGIILYGYTF. CDR3 in DNA: TGTGCCAGCAGTTCTGCGGGACAGGGAATAATCTTGTATGGCTACACCTTC.

Only a few counts were recorded for this clonotype. The DNA of the CDR3 is TGTGCCATCAGTGAAGCAGGTCCTACTGACGAGCAGTACTTC. Its translation is CAISEAGPTDEQYF. V and J are TRBV10-3 and TRBJ2-7; D is undetermined. V dropped 3 bases and J dropped 5 bases, with 14 bases sitting between them. This CDR3 contains 14 residues. Germline loops: CDR1 ENHRY, CDR2 SYGVKD.

The gene calls are TRBV20-1 and TRBJ2-3; perhaps TRBD2 as D (6 bases). Trimming pared 6 bases from V and 1 base from J, leaving 11 bases between. Germline V lookup: CDR1 DFQATT, CDR2 SNEGSKA (reference sequence). The CDR3 runs 13 residues. CDR3 DNA sequence: TGCAGTGCGGGGGACTCGCGCACAGATACGCAGTATTTT. This encodes CSAGDSRTDTQYF.